The table lists the clone carrying this T cell receptor (beta chain) with a count of one. This entry comes from a study of cytotoxic CD8 clonotypes in ibrutinib-treated CLL. The V segment lost 1 base and the J segment 1 base; nucleotides outside the gene matches: 3. CDR3 size: 15 residues. The germline V gene has CDR1 SGHVS and CDR2 FQNEAQ. The method was immunoSEQ multiplex PCR; TCRdb's version includes in-frame clones alone and lacks a portion of them. The sample contains 250,000 to 350,000 clones, around 69% of which appear only once. The rearrangement links TRBV7-8 to TRBJ2-7; 8 bases agree with TRBD2. The source is a human donor with chronic lymphocytic leukemia. The sequenced sample was PBMCs, obtained at disease progression, from a patient treated with ibrutinib. The CDR3 spells CASSLGLARSYEQYF. CDR3 DNA sequence: TGTGCCAGCAGCTTAGGACTAGCGCGGTCCTACGAGCAGTACTTC.